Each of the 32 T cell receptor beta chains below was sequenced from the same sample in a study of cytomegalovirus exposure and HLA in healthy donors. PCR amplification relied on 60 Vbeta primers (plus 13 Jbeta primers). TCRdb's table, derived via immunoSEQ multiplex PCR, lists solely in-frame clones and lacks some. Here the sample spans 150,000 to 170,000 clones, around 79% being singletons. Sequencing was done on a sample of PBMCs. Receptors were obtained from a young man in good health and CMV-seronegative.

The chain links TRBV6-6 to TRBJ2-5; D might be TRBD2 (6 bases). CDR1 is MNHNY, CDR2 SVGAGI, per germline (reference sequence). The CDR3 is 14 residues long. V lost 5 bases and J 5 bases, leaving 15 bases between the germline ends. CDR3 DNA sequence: TGTGCCAGCAGTCCCCCGGGTGCGGGGGAGACCCAGTACTTC. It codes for CASSPPGAGETQYF.

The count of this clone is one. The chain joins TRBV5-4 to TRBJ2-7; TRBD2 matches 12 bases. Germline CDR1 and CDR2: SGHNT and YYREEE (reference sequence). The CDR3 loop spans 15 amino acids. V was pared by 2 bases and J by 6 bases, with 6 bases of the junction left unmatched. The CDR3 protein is CASSLGLAGGREQYF. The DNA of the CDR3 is TGTGCCAGCAGCTTAGGGCTAGCGGGGGGGCGCGAGCAGTACTTC.

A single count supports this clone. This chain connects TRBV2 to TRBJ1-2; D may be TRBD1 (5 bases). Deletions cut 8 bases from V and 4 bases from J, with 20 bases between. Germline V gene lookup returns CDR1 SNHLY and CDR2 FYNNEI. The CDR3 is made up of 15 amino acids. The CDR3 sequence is CASGGRVSALYGYTF. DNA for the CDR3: TGTGCCAGCGGGGGGAGGGTCTCCGCCCTCTATGGCTACACCTTC. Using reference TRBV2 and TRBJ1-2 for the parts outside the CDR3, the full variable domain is EPEVTQTPSHQVTQMGQEVILRCVPISNHLYFYWYRQILGQKVEFLVSFYNNEISEKSEIFDDQFSVERPDGSNFTLKIRSTKLEDSAMYFCASGGRVSALYGYTFGSGTRLTVV.

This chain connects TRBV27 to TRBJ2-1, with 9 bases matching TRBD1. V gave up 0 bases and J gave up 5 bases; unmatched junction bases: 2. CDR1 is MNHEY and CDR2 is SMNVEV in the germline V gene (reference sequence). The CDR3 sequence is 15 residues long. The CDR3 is CASSLSWTGDNEQFF. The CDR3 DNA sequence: TGTGCCAGCAGTTTATCTTGGACAGGGGACAATGAGCAGTTCTTC.

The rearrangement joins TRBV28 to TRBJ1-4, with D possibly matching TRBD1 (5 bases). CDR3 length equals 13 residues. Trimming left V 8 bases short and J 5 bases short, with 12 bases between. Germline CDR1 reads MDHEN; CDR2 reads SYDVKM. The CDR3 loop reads CASDDRLNEKLFF. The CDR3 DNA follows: TGTGCCAGCGACGACAGATTGAATGAAAAACTGTTTTTT. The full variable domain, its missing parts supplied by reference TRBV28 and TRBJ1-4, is DVKVTQSSRYLVKRTGEKVFLECVQDMDHENMFWYRQDPGLGLRLIYFSYDVKMKEKGDIPEGYSVSREKKERFSLILESASTNQTSMYLCASDDRLNEKLFFGSGTQLSVL.

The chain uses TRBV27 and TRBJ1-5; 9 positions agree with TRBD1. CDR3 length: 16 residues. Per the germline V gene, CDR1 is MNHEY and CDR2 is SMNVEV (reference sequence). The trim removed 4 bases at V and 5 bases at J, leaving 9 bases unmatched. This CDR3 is CASSSTRQGVHQPQHF. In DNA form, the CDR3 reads TGTGCCAGCAGTTCTACACGACAGGGGGTGCATCAGCCCCAGCATTTT.

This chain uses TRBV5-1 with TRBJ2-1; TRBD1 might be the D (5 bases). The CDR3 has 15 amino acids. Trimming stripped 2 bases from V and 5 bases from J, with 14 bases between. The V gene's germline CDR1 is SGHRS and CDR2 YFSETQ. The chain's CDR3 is CASSLAGQGHNEQFF. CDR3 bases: TGCGCCAGCAGCTTAGCAGGGCAGGGTCACAATGAGCAGTTCTTC. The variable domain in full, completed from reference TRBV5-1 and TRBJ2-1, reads KAGVTQTPRYLIKTRGQQVTLSCSPISGHRSVSWYQQTPGQGLQFLFEYFSETQRNKGNFPGRFSGRQFSNSRSEMNVSTLELGDSALYLCASSLAGQGHNEQFFGPGTRLTVL.

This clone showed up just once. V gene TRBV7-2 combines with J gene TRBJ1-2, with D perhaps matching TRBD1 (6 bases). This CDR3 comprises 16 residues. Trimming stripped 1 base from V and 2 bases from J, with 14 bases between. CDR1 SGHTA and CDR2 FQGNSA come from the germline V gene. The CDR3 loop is CASSLVSGVTNYGYTF. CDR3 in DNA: TGTGCCAGCAGCTTAGTTTCAGGGGTAACGAACTATGGCTACACCTTC.

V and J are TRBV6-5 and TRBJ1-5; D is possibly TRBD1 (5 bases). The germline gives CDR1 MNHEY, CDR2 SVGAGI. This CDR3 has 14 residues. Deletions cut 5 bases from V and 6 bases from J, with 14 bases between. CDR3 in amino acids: CASSILNGAQPQHF. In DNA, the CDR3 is TGTGCCAGCAGTATCCTTAATGGGGCTCAGCCCCAGCATTTT.

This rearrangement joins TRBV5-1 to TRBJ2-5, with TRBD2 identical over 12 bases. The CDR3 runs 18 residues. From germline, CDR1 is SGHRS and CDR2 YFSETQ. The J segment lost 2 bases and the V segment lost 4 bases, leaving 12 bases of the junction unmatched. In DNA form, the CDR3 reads TGCGCCAGCAGCGCCGATACCGGGACTAGCGGGTTACAAGAGACCCAGTACTTC. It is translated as CASSADTGTSGLQETQYF.

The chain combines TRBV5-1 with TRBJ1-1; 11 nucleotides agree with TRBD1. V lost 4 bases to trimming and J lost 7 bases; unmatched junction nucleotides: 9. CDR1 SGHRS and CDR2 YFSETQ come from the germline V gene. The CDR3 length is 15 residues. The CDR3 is CASSQRTGGAIEAFF. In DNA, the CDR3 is TGCGCCAGCAGCCAGCGGACAGGGGGCGCTATTGAAGCTTTCTTT.

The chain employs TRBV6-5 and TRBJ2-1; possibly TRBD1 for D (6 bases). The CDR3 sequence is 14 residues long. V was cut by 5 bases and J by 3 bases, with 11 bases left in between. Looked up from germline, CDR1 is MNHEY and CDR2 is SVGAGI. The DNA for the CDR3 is TGTGCCAGCAGTAGAGAACAGGGCTACAATGAGCAGTTCTTC. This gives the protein CASSREQGYNEQFF.

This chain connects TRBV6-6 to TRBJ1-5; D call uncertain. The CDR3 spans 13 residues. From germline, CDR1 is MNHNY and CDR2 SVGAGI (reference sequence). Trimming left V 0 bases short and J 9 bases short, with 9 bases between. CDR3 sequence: CASSYSNPGPQHF. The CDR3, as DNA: TGTGCCAGCAGTTACTCAAACCCGGGGCCCCAGCATTTT.

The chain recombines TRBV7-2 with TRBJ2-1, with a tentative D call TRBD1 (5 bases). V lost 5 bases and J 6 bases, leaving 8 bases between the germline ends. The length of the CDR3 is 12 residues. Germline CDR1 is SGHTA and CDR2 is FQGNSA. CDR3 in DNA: TGTGCCAGCAGCGTGGACACCAATGAGCAGTTCTTC. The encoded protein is CASSVDTNEQFF.

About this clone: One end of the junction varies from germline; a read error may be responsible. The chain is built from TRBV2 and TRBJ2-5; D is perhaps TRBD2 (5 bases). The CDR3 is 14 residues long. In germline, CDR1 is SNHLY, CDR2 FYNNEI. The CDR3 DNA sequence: TGTGCCAGCAGTGAAGAAGGACTTCAAGGGACCCAGTACTTC. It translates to CASSEEGLQGTQYF.

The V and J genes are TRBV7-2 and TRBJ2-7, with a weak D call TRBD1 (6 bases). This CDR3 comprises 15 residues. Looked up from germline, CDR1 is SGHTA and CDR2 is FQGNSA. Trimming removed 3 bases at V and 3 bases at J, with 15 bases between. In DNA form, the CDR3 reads TGTGCCAGCAGCTTCCGACAGGACACCAACTACGAGCAGTACTTC. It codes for CASSFRQDTNYEQYF.

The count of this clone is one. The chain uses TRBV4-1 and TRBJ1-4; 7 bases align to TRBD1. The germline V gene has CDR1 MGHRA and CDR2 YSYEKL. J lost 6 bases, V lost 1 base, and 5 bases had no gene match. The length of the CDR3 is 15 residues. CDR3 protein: CASSQGDRDYEKLFF. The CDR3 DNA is TGCGCCAGCAGCCAAGGAGACAGGGATTATGAAAAACTGTTTTTT.

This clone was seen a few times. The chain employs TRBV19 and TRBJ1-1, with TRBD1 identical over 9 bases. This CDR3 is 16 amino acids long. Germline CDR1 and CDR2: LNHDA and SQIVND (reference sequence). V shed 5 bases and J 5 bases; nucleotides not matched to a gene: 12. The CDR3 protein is CASSLQTGGIETEAFF. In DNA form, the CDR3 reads TGTGCCAGTAGTCTCCAGACAGGGGGAATAGAAACTGAAGCTTTCTTT.

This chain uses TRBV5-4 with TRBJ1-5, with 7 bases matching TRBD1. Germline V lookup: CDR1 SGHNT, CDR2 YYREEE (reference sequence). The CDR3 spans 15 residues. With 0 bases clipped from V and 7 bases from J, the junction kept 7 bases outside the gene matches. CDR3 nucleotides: TGTGCCAGCAGCTTGGGAGGGGGCGCCGGCCAGCCCCAGCATTTT. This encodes CASSLGGGAGQPQHF.

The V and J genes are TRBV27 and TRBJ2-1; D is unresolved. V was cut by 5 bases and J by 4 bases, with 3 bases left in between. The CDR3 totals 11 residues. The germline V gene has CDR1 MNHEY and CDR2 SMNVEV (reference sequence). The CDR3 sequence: CASSQYNEQFF. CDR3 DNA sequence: TGTGCCAGCAGTCAATACAATGAGCAGTTCTTC.

The CDR3 nucleotides are TGTGCCAGCAGGGTGACTAGCGGGGGATCCCACGAGCAGTACTTC. Encoded protein: CASRVTSGGSHEQYF. V gene TRBV7-2 combines with J gene TRBJ2-7; the match to TRBD2 covers 12 bases. This CDR3 is built from 15 residues. Trimming removed 6 bases from V and 5 bases from J; junction bases left unmatched: 8. Germline V gene sequence: CDR1 SGHTA, CDR2 FQGNSA.

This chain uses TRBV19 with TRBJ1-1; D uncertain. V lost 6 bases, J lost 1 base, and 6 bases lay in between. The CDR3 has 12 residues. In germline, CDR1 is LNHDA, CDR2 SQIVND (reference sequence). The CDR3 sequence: CASREGNTEAFF. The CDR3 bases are TGTGCCAGTAGGGAGGGGAACACTGAAGCTTTCTTT. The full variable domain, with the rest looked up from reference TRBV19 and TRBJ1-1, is DGGITQSPKYLFRKEGQNVTLSCEQNLNHDAMYWYRQDPGQGLRLIYYSQIVNDFQKGDIAEGYSVSREKKESFPLTVTSAQKNPTAFYLCASREGNTEAFFGQGTRLTVV.

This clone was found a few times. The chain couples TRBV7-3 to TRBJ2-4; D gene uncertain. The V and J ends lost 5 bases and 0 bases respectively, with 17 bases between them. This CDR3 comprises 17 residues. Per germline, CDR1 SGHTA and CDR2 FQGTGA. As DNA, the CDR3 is TGTGCCAGCAGCGGTTCCAGCTTGACTCTAGCCAAAAACATTCAGTACTTC. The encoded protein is CASSGSSLTLAKNIQYF. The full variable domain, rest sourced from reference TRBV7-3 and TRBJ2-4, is GAGVSQTPSNKVTEKGKYVELRCDPISGHTALYWYRQSLGQGPEFLIYFQGTGAADDSGLPNDRFFAVRPEGSVSTLKIQRTERGDSAVYLCASSGSSLTLAKNIQYFGAGTRLSVL.

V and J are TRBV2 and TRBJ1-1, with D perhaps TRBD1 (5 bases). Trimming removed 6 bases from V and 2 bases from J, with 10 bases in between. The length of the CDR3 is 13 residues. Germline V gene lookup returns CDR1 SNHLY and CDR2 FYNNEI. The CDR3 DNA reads TGTGCCAGCAGCGTGACAGCTAACACTGAAGCTTTCTTT. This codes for CASSVTANTEAFF.

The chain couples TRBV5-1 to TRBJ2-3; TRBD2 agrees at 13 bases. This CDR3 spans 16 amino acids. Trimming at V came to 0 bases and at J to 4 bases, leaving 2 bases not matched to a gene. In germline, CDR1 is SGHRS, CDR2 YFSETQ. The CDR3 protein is CASSLATSGGADTQYF. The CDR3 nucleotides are TGCGCCAGCAGCTTGGCAACTAGCGGGGGGGCAGATACGCAGTATTTT.

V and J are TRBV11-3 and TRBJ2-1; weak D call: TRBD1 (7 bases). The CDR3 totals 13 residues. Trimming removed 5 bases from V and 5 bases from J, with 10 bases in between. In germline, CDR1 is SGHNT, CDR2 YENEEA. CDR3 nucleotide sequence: TGTGCCAGCAGCCAGGGGGGACACAATGAGCAGTTCTTC. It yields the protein CASSQGGHNEQFF. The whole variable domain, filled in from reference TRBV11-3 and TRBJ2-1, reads EAGVVQSPRYKIIEKKQPVAFWCNPISGHNTLYWYLQNLGQGPELLIRYENEEAVDDSQLPKDRFSAERLKGVDSTLKIQPAELGDSAVYLCASSQGGHNEQFFGPGTRLTVL.

CDR3 bases: TGTGCCAGCAGTCCCCCGAATAGAGAGACCCAGTACTTC. Encoded protein: CASSPPNRETQYF. The chain links TRBV6-6 to TRBJ2-5; the D is unclear. The CDR3 sequence is 13 residues long. V was cut by 5 bases and J by 4 bases, with 11 bases left in between. CDR1 and CDR2 from the germline V gene are MNHNY and SVGAGI (reference sequence).

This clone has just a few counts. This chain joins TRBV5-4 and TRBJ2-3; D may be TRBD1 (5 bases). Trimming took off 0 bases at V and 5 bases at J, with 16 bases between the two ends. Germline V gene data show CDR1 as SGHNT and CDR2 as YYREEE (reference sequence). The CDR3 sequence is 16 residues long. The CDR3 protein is CASSLEVRAVQDTQYF. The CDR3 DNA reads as TGTGCCAGCAGCTTGGAGGTCAGGGCAGTTCAAGATACGCAGTATTTT.

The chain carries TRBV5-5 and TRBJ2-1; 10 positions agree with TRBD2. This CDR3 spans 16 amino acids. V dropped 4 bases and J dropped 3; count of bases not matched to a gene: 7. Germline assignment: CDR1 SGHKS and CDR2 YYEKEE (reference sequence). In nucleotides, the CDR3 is TGTGCCAGCAGCCTAAGACTAGCGGGCCACTACAATGAGCAGTTCTTC. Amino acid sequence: CASSLRLAGHYNEQFF. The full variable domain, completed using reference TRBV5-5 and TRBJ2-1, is DAGVTQSPTHLIKTRGQQVTLRCSPISGHKSVSWYQQVLGQGPQFIFQYYEKEERGRGNFPDRFSARQFPNYSSELNVNALLLGDSALYLCASSLRLAGHYNEQFFGPGTRLTVL.

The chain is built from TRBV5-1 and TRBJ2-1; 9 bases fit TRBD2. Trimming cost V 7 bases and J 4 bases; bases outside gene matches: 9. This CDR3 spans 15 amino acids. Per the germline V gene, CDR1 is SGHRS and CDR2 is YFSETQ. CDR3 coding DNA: TGCGCCAGCGCCGGGGCGGGGGGGCTATACAATGAGCAGTTCTTC. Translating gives CASAGAGGLYNEQFF.

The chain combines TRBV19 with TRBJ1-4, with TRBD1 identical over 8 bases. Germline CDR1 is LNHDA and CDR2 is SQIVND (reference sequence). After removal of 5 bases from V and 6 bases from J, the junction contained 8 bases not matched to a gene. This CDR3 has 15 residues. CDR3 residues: CASSRQGAMDEKLFF. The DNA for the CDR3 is TGTGCCAGTAGTCGGCAGGGGGCCATGGATGAAAAACTGTTTTTT.

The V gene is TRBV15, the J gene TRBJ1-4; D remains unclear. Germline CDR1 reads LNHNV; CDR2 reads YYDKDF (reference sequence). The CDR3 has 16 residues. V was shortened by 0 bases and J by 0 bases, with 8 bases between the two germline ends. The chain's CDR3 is CATSRDGGTTNEKLFF. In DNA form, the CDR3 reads TGTGCCACCAGCAGAGATGGCGGGACAACTAATGAAAAACTGTTTTTT.